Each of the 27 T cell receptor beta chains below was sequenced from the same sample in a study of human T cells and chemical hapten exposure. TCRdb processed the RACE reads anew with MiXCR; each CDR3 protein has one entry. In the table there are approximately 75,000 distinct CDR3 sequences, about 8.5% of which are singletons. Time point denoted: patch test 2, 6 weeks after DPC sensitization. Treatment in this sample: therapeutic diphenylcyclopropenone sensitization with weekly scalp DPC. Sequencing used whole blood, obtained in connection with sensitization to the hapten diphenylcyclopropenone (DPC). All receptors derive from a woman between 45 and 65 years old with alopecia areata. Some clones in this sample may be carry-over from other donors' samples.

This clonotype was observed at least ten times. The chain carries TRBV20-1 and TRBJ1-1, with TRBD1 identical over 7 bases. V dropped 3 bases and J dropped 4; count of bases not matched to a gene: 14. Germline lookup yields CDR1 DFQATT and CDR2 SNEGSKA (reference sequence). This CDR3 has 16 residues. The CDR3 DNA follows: TGCAGTGCTAGGCGAGGGCAGGGGGTTTGGAGCACTGAAGCTTTCTTT. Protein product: CSARRGQGVWSTEAFF.

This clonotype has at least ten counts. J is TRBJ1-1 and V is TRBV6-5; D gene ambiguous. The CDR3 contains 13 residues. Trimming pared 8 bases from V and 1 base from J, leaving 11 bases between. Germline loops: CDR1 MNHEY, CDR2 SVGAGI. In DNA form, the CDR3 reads TGTGCCAGCCTAAGGGCAGGGAACACTGAAGCTTTCTTT. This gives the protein CASLRAGNTEAFF.

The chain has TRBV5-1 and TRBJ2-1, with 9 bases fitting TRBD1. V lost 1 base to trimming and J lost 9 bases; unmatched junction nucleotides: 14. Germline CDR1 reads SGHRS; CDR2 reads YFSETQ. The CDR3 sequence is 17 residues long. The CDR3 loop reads CASSLWGTGTGFGEQFF. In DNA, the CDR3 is TGCGCCAGCAGCTTGTGGGGAACCGGGACAGGGTTCGGTGAGCAGTTCTTC. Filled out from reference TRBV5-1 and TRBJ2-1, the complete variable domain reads KAGVTQTPRYLIKTRGQQVTLSCSPISGHRSVSWYQQTPGQGLQFLFEYFSETQRNKGNFPGRFSGRQFSNSRSEMNVSTLELGDSALYLCASSLWGTGTGFGEQFFGPGTRLTVL.

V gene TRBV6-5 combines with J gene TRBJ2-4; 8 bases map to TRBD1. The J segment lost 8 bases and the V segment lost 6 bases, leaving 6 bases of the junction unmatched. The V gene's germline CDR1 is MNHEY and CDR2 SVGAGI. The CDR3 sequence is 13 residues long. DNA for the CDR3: TGTGCCAGCAGCCGGACAGGGTCTGACATTCAGTACTTC. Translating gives CASSRTGSDIQYF.

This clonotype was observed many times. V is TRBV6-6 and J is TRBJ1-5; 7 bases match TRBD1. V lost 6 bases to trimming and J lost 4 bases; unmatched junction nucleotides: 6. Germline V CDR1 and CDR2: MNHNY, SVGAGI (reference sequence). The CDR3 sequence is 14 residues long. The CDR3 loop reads CASSPRDSNQPQHF. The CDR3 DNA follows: TGTGCCAGCAGCCCCCGGGACAGTAATCAGCCCCAGCATTTT.

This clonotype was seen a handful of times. The CDR3 coding sequence is TGTGCCATCAGTGGAAAAGGGGCAGAAGATACGCAGTATTTT. This encodes CAISGKGAEDTQYF. The chain links TRBV10-3 to TRBJ2-3; the D gene is possibly TRBD1 (5 bases). Germline V gives CDR1 ENHRY, CDR2 SYGVKD. Trimming removed 4 bases at V and 5 bases at J, with 13 bases between. This CDR3 is built from 14 residues.

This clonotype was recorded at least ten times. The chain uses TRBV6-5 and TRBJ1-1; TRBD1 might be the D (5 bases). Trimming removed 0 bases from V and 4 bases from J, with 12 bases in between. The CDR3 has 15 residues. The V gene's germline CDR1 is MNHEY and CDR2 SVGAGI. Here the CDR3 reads CASSYSGGAPTEAFF. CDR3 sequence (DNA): TGTGCCAGCAGTTACTCCGGGGGAGCCCCCACTGAAGCTTTCTTT.

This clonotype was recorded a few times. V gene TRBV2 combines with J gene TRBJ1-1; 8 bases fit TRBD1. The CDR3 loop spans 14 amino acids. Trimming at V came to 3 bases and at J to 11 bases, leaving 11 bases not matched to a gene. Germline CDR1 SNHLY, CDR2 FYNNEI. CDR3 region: CASSEDRDNLGAFF. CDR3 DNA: TGTGCCAGCAGTGAGGACAGGGATAACTTGGGGGCTTTCTTT.

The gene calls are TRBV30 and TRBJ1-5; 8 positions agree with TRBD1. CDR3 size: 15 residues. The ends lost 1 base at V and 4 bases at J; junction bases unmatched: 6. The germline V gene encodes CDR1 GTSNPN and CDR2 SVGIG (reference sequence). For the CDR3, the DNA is TGTGCCTGGAGTGGAGGTCAGGGGGCGAATCAGCCCCAGCATTTT. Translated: CAWSGGQGANQPQHF.

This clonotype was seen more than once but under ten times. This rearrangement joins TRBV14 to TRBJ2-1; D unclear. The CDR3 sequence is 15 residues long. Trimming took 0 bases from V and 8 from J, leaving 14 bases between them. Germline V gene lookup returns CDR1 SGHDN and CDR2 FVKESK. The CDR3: CASSQDWTSRDEQFF. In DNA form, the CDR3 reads TGTGCCAGCAGCCAAGATTGGACGAGTAGGGATGAGCAGTTCTTC.

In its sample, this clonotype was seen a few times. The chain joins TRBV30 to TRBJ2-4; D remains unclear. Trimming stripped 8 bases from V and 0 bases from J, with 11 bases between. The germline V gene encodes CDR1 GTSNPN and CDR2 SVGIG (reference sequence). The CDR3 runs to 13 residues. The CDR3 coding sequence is TGTGCCCATGGGCACCTAGCCAAAAACATTCAGTACTTC. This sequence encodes CAHGHLAKNIQYF.

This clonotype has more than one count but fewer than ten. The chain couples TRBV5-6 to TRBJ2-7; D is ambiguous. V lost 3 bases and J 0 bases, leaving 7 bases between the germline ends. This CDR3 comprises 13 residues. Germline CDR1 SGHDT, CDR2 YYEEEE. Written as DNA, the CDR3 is TGTGCCAGCAGCTCCGGAGACTCCTACGAGCAGTACTTC. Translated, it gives CASSSGDSYEQYF. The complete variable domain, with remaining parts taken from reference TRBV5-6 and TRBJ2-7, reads DAGVTQSPTHLIKTRGQQVTLRCSPKSGHDTVSWYQQALGQGPQFIFQYYEEEERQRGNFPDRFSGHQFPNYSSELNVNALLLGDSALYLCASSSGDSYEQYFGPGTRLTVT.

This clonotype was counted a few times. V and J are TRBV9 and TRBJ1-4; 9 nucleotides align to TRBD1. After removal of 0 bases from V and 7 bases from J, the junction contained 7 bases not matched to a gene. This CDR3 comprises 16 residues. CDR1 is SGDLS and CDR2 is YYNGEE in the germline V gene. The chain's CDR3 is CASSVGASDRGEKLFF. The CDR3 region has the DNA TGTGCCAGCAGCGTAGGGGCATCGGACAGGGGTGAAAAACTGTTTTTT.

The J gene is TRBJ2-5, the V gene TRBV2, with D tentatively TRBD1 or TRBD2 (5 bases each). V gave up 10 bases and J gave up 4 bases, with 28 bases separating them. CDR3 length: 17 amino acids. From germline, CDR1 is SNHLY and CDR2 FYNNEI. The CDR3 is CATRLGSGPPRRETQYF. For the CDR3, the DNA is TGTGCCACTCGGCTTGGCTCGGGACCCCCGAGGAGAGAGACCCAGTACTTC.

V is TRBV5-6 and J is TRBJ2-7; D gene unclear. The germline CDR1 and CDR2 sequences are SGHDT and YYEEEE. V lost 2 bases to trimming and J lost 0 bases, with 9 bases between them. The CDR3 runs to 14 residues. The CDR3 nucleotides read TGTGCCAGCAGCTTCCGGACGCGCTCCTACGAGCAGTACTTC. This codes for CASSFRTRSYEQYF.

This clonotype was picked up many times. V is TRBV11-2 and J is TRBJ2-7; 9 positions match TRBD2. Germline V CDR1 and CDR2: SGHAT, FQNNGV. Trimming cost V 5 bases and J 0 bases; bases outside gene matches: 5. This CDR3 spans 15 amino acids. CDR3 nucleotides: TGTGCCAGCAGCCGGACTAGCGTGGACTCCTACGAGCAGTACTTC. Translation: CASSRTSVDSYEQYF. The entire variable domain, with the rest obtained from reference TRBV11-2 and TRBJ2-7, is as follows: EAGVAQSPRYKIIEKRQSVAFWCNPISGHATLYWYQQILGQGPKLLIQFQNNGVVDDSQLPKDRFSAERLKGVDSTLKIQPAKLEDSAVYLCASSRTSVDSYEQYFGPGTRLTVT.

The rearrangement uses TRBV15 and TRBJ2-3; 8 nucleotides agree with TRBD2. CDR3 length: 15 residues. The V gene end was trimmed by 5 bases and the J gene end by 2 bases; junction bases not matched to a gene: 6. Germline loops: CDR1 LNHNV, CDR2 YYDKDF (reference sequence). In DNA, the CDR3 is TGTGCCACCAGCTTCGTAGCGGGACTCACAGATACGCAGTATTTT. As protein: CATSFVAGLTDTQYF.

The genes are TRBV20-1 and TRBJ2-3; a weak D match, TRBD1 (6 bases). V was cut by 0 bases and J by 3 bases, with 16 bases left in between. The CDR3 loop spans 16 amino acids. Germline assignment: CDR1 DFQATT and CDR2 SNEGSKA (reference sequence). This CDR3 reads CSARDGAQGRTDTQYF. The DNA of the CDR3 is TGCAGTGCTAGAGATGGGGCGCAGGGGCGAACAGATACGCAGTATTTT.

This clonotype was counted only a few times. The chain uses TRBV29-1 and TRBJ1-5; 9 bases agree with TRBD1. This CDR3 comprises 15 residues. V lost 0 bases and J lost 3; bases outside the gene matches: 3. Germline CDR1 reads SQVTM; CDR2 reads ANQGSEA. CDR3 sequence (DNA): TGCAGCGTTGAAGAGGGACAGGGTTTCAATCAGCCCCAGCATTTT. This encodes CSVEEGQGFNQPQHF.

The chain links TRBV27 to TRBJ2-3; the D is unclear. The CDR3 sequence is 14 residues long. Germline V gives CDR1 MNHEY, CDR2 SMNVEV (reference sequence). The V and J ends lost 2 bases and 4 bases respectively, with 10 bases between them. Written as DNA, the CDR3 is TGTGCCAGCAGTTTACTCGGCGGCGCAGATACGCAGTATTTT. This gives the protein CASSLLGGADTQYF.

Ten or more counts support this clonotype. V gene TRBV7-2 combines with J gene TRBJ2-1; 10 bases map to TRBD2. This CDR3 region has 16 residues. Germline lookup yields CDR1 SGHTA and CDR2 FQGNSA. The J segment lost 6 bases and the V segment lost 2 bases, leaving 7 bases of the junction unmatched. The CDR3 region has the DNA TGTGCCAGCAGCTTAATCAGGACTAGCGGTGGCAATGAGCAGTTCTTC. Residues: CASSLIRTSGGNEQFF.

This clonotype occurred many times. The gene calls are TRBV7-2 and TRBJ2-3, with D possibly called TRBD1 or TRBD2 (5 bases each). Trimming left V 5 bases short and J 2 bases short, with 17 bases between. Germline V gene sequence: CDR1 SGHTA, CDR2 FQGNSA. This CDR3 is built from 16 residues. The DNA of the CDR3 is TGTGCCAGCAGCCCGGGGCAGGGTGGTGCCACAGATACGCAGTATTTT. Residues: CASSPGQGGATDTQYF.

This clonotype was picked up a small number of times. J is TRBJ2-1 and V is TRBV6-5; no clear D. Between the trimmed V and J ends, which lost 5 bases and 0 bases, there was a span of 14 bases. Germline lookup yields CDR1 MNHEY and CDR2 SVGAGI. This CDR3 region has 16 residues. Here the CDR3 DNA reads TGTGCCAGCAGTCCGCGAGGACCTAGCTCCTACAATGAGCAGTTCTTC. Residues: CASSPRGPSSYNEQFF.

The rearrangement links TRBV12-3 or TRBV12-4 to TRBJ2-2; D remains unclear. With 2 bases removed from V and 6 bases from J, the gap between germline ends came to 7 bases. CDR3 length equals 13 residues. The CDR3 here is CASSLKGSGELFF. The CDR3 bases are TGTGCCAGCAGTTTAAAGGGTTCCGGGGAGCTGTTTTTT.

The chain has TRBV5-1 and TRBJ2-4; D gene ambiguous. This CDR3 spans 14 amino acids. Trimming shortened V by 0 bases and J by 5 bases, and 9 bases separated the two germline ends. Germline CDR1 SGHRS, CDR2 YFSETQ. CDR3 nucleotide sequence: TGCGCCAGCAGCTTGGGCGGCAGAGAAAACATTCAGTACTTC. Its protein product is CASSLGGRENIQYF.

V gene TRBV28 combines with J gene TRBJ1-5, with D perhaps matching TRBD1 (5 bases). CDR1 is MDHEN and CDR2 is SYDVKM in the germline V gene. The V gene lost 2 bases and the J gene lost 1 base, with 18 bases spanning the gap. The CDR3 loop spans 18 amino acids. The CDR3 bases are TGTGCCAGCAGTTTAATGGTCGGGGGGGGACGGAGCAATCAGCCCCAGCATTTT. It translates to CASSLMVGGGRSNQPQHF.

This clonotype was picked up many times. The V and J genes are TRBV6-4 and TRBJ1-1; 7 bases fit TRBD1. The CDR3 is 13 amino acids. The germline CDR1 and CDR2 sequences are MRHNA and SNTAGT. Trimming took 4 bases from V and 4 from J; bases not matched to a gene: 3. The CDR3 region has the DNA TGTGCCAGCAGTGCTGGACAGGCCACTGAAGCTTTCTTT. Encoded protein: CASSAGQATEAFF.